This TCR beta chain is drawn from a study of T-cell memory formation after mild COVID-19. Study-level information: Among the donors, TCR clusters were largely specific to each donor. Study-level results: Clones that contracted from day 15 to 85 were balanced CD4/CD8, while later expanders leaned CD4+.

With regard to this clonotype: Its target is unknown.

TCRdb reprocessed the 5' RACE reads via MiXCR and lists one record per CDR3 protein. There are under 250,000 distinct CDR3 sequences in the sample; about 10% occur only once, and around 3.3% lies in the top ten. The CDR3 totals 15 residues. Trimming cost V 0 bases and J 1 base, with 9 bases left between them. Per the germline V gene, CDR1 is WSHSY and CDR2 is SAAADI. This receptor was taken from a man in his late teens or twenties who had mild COVID-19 (a few samples of this study predate the infection). Cell type and time point are not known. The specimen was PBMCs or a T cell subset sorted from them (not recorded which). The V call is TRBV10-2, the J call TRBJ2-5, with D unclear. The CDR3 bases are TGCGCCAGCAGTGAGTCTCGGGTCGTCCAAGAGACCCAGTACTTC. It codes for CASSESRVVQETQYF.